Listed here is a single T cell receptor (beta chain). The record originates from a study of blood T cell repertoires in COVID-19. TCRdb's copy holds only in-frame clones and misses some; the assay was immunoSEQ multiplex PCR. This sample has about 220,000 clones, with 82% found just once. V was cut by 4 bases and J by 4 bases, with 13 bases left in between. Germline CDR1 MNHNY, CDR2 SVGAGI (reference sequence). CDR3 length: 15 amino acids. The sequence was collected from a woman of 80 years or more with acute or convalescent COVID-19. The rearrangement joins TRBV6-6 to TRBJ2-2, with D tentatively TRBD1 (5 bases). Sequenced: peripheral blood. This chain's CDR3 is CASSWGSRATGELFF. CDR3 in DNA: TGTGCCAGCAGTTGGGGATCCAGGGCCACCGGGGAGCTGTTTTTT.